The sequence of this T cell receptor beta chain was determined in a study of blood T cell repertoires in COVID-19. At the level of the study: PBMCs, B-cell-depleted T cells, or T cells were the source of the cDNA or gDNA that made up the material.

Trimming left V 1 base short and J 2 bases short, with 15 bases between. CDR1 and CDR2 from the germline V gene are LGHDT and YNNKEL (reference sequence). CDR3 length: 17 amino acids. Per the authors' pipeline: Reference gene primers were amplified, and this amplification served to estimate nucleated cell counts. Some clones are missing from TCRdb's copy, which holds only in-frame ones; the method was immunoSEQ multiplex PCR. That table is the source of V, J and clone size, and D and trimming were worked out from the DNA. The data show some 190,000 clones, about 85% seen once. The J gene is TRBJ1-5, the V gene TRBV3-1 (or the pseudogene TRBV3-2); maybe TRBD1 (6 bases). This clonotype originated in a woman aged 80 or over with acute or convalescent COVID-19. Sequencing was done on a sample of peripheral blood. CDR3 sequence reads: CASSQAKPGVGNQPQHF. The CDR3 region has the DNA TGTGCCAGCAGCCAAGCGAAACCAGGGGTGGGCAATCAGCCCCAGCATTTT.